What follows are 18 T cell receptor beta chains derived from one specimen sequenced in a study of T-cell reconstitution after alpha-beta-depleted transplantation in children. The library targeted TCRbeta and was prepared with unique molecular identifiers. From the PCR reads, TCRdb called clonotypes with MiXCR, one entry per CDR3 protein. The table records 450,000 to 700,000 distinct CDR3 sequences, roughly 30% of them present only once. The sequenced sample was PBMCs, obtained before TCRalphabeta/CD19-depleted stem cell transplant. Every receptor here comes from a boy younger than two with Wiskott-Aldrich syndrome, due to receive a stem cell transplant.

This clonotype was counted between two and nine times. The V gene is TRBV5-1, the J gene TRBJ2-5; 9 nucleotides align to TRBD1. CDR3 length: 16 amino acids. Unmatched junction bases numbered 7, after V lost 1 base and J lost 3 bases. CDR1 is SGHRS, CDR2 YFSETQ, per germline. CDR3 region: CASSLRIGTGKETQYF. CDR3 nucleotide sequence: TGCGCCAGCAGCTTGAGGATTGGGACAGGGAAAGAGACCCAGTACTTC.

The gene calls are TRBV11-1 and TRBJ2-3; 9 bases are a match to TRBD1. V was pared by 5 bases and J by 7 bases, with 7 bases of the junction left unmatched. The length of the CDR3 is 14 residues. Germline V lookup: CDR1 SGHAT, CDR2 FQDESV (reference sequence). The DNA of the CDR3 is TGTGCCAGCAGCCGGGACAGGGTTTCATATACGCAGTATTTT. As protein: CASSRDRVSYTQYF. The whole variable domain, filled in from reference TRBV11-1 and TRBJ2-3, reads EAEVAQSPRYKITEKSQAVAFWCDPISGHATLYWYRQILGQGPELLVQFQDESVVDDSQLPKDRFSAERLKGVDSTLKIQPAELGDSAMYLCASSRDRVSYTQYFGPGTRLTVL.

This chain uses TRBV29-1 with TRBJ1-3; D gene unclear. The CDR3 covers 16 residues. The germline V and J ends were trimmed by 0 bases and 2 bases, with 14 bases remaining between them. The V gene's germline CDR1 is SQVTM and CDR2 ANQGSEA. In nucleotides, the CDR3 is TGCAGCGTTGAAGATCGGAGAGGATGGCCTGGAAACACCATATATTTT. Translating it yields CSVEDRRGWPGNTIYF.

This clonotype has a handful of counts. The chain employs TRBV20-1 and TRBJ2-5; D is perhaps TRBD2 (5 bases). Germline CDR1 is DFQATT and CDR2 is SNEGSKA (reference sequence). The CDR3 has 13 residues. Trimming cost V 4 bases and J 3 bases, with 12 bases left between them. CDR3 DNA sequence: TGCAGTGCTACTCGAGTGGGAGAAGAGACCCAGTACTTC. Translation: CSATRVGEETQYF.

The chain carries TRBV11-3 and TRBJ2-2; 8 bases align to TRBD2. Germline CDR1 is SGHNT and CDR2 is YENEEA. J lost 4 bases, V lost 5 bases, and 6 bases had no gene match. The CDR3 runs to 15 residues. CDR3 DNA: TGTGCCAGCAGCCAAAGCGGGAGCAGCACCGGGGAGCTGTTTTTT. Translation: CASSQSGSSTGELFF.

There are a few counts of this clonotype. The V and J genes are TRBV28 and TRBJ1-1, with D unclear. This CDR3 is built from 12 residues. V lost 5 bases, J lost 4 bases, and 8 bases lay in between. Germline V gene data show CDR1 as MDHEN and CDR2 as SYDVKM. CDR3 residues: CASSPPLTEAFF. CDR3 coding DNA: TGTGCCAGCAGTCCCCCTCTCACTGAAGCTTTCTTT.

This clonotype was recorded a few times. The chain uses TRBV4-1 and TRBJ2-1; TRBD2 aligns across 11 bases. In germline, CDR1 is MGHRA, CDR2 YSYEKL. The CDR3 extends over 16 amino acids. Losses at the gene ends were 5 bases for V and 0 bases for J; bases not matched to a gene: 3. CDR3 residues: CASSSTSGSSYNEQFF. The CDR3 bases are TGCGCCAGCAGCTCTACTAGCGGGAGCTCCTACAATGAGCAGTTCTTC.

The gene calls are TRBV5-5 and TRBJ2-7; perhaps TRBD1 as D (6 bases). Germline values: CDR1 SGHKS, CDR2 YYEKEE (reference sequence). The CDR3 covers 16 residues. Trimming left V 0 bases short and J 6 bases short, with 19 bases between. The CDR3 sequence is CASSLEVTTGRGEQYF. CDR3 nucleotide sequence: TGTGCCAGCAGCTTGGAGGTCACGACAGGCCGCGGCGAGCAGTACTTC. Variable domain in full (rest from reference TRBV5-5 and TRBJ2-7): DAGVTQSPTHLIKTRGQQVTLRCSPISGHKSVSWYQQVLGQGPQFIFQYYEKEERGRGNFPDRFSARQFPNYSSELNVNALLLGDSALYLCASSLEVTTGRGEQYFGPGTRLTVT.

V and J are TRBV5-6 and TRBJ2-2; TRBD2 agrees at 7 bases. CDR3 length: 17 amino acids. V lost 0 bases and J lost 6; bases outside the gene matches: 11. Germline CDR1 and CDR2: SGHDT and YYEEEE. The CDR3 DNA sequence: TGTGCCAGCAGCTTGGCCCTTACCGCGGGAGTACCCGGGGAGCTGTTTTTT. As protein: CASSLALTAGVPGELFF.

V is TRBV5-1 and J is TRBJ1-6; possible D gene TRBD1, 5 bases. Germline CDR1 and CDR2: SGHRS and YFSETQ. V lost 4 bases, J lost 10 bases, and 18 bases lay in between. The CDR3 is made up of 15 amino acids. As DNA, the CDR3 is TGCGCCAGCAGCCGGAGAGGGACCGGGGACTCACCCCTCCACTTT. This sequence encodes CASSRRGTGDSPLHF.

The sample holds many counts of this clonotype. The rearrangement uses TRBV5-1 and TRBJ2-1; no clear D. Trimming stripped 0 bases from V and 3 bases from J, with 4 bases between. Germline V gene data show CDR1 as SGHRS and CDR2 as YFSETQ. The CDR3 is 13 residues long. The CDR3: CASSLDSYNEQFF. The DNA of the CDR3 is TGCGCCAGCAGCTTGGACAGCTACAATGAGCAGTTCTTC.

This clonotype was seen only a few times. The rearrangement links TRBV20-1 to TRBJ2-7, with D perhaps TRBD1 or TRBD2 (5 bases each). The CDR3 length is 14 residues. The germline V gene encodes CDR1 DFQATT and CDR2 SNEGSKA (reference sequence). V gave up 4 bases and J gave up 1 base, with 14 bases separating them. DNA of the CDR3: TGCAGTGCTATCTTCGGGGCTATGTCCTACGAGCAGTACTTC. Residues: CSAIFGAMSYEQYF.

V gene TRBV3-1 combines with J gene TRBJ1-5, with 7 positions matching TRBD1. The CDR3 length is 14 residues. The V segment lost 3 bases and the J segment 7 bases; nucleotides outside the gene matches: 6. Looked up from germline, CDR1 is LGHDT and CDR2 is YNNKEL (reference sequence). The CDR3 region has the DNA TGTGCCAGCAGCCACGGGACAGCCGCCCAGCCCCAGCATTTT. This codes for CASSHGTAAQPQHF.

With respect to this clonotype: Sequence at one end of the junction differs from germline and may be a read error. The chain employs TRBV5-1 and TRBJ2-5; 7 bases are a match to TRBD1. CDR1 and CDR2 from the germline V gene are SGHRS and YFSETQ. This CDR3 is built from 11 residues. The CDR3 DNA reads TGCGCCAGCAGCCTGAAGGGACAGTTGGTCTTC. Its translation is CASSLKGQLVF.

This clonotype was recorded a few times. The chain carries TRBV29-1 and TRBJ2-1; D remains ambiguous. The CDR3 contains 12 residues. Germline V gene lookup returns CDR1 SQVTM and CDR2 ANQGSEA. Trimming removed 6 bases at V and 4 bases at J, with 10 bases between. The CDR3 coding sequence is TGCAGCGTCGTCGCAGGATACAATGAGCAGTTCTTC. Protein product: CSVVAGYNEQFF.

In its sample, this clonotype was seen a few times. The chain has TRBV20-1 and TRBJ2-1; the match to TRBD2 covers 13 bases. Germline CDR1 and CDR2: DFQATT and SNEGSKA (reference sequence). The trim removed 5 bases at V and 6 bases at J, leaving 4 bases unmatched. There are 14 residues in the CDR3. In nucleotides, the CDR3 is TGCAGTGCTTGGACTAGCGGGAGTCCCAATGAGCAGTTCTTC. Protein: CSAWTSGSPNEQFF.

This clonotype has more than one count but fewer than ten. This chain connects TRBV5-1 to TRBJ2-7; D is ambiguous. The germline V and J ends were trimmed by 5 bases and 3 bases, with 12 bases remaining between them. Germline V lookup: CDR1 SGHRS, CDR2 YFSETQ. This CDR3 is 13 amino acids long. CDR3 sequence reads: CASRDLSNYEQYF. In nucleotides, the CDR3 is TGCGCCAGCAGAGACCTTAGTAACTACGAGCAGTACTTC.

This clonotype was observed a handful of times. This chain links TRBV5-1 with TRBJ2-7; D not certain. CDR1 and CDR2 (germline): SGHRS, YFSETQ. The ends were cut back, 0 bases at V and 0 bases at J, with 13 bases in the middle. The CDR3 totals 16 residues. Here the CDR3 DNA reads TGCGCCAGCAGCTTGGCCCCAGTGGGGATCTCCTACGAGCAGTACTTC. Its protein product is CASSLAPVGISYEQYF.